This T cell receptor beta chain is drawn from a study of blood T cell repertoires in COVID-19. The wider study: PBMCs, B-cell-depleted T cells, or T cells provided the cDNA or gDNA that made up the material.

Profiling relied on immunoSEQ multiplex PCR, and the TCRdb table lists in-frame clones only, not all of them. The sample has 65,000 to 90,000 clones, about 82% seen once. Trimming took 2 bases from V and 6 from J, leaving 16 bases between them. Germline V lookup: CDR1 SGHAT, CDR2 FQNNGV. The CDR3 loop spans 15 amino acids. This clone has more than one count but fewer than ten. This chain connects TRBV11-2 to TRBJ1-1; D might be TRBD1 (5 bases). The receptor's source is an elderly woman in a cohort sampled during active or convalescent COVID-19. Sequencing used peripheral blood. CDR3 DNA sequence: TGTGCCAGCAGCTTACGGGGCCCGACGGGGGCTGAAGCTTTCTTT. Translating it yields CASSLRGPTGAEAFF.